These T cell receptor beta chains were read from a single sample in a study of blood T cell repertoires in COVID-19. The protocol was immunoSEQ multiplex PCR, while the TCRdb copy is restricted to in-frame clones and leaves out a portion. Of a few hundred thousand clones listed, less than 85% are singletons. Material: peripheral blood. The receptors derive from a woman in her late teens or twenties with acute or convalescent COVID-19. Each CDR3 is given with its conserved first and last residue. Each record gives: clone size, D gene, J gene, V gene, CDR3 length, CDR3 protein, CDR3 DNA. The D gene is left open where the match is weak. Size is stated for part of the rows, as once, few or many counts, or as a class when the clone is expanded.

>few|.|TRBJ1-3|TRBV7-9|12
CASSEPGNTIYF
TGTGCCAGCAGCGAGCCCGGAAACACCATATATTTT
>few|.|TRBJ1-1|TRBV29-1|13
CSAGTSMNTEAFF
TGCAGCGCCGGGACAAGCATGAACACTGAAGCTTTCTTT
>.|.|TRBJ2-3|TRBV5-1|14
CASSLGGRTDTQYF
TGCGCCAGCAGCTTGGGGGGGCGCACAGATACGCAGTATTTT
>.|TRBD1|TRBJ1-4|TRBV5-5|15
CASSLTGDRNEKLFF
TGTGCCAGCAGCTTAACAGGGGACCGTAATGAAAAACTGTTTTTT
>.|TRBD1|TRBJ2-7|TRBV28|16
CASRRGLGQETYEQYF
TGTGCCAGCAGGAGGGGCCTGGGACAGGAGACCTACGAGCAGTACTTC
>.|.|TRBJ1-1|TRBV5-1|12
CASRQNEVEAFF
TGCGCCAGCAGACAAAATGAGGTTGAAGCTTTCTTT
>.|TRBD1|TRBJ2-6|TRBV7-6|18
CASSLIGQGSPGANVLTF
TGTGCCAGCAGCTTAATTGGACAGGGGAGCCCTGGGGCCAACGTCCTGACTTTC
>.|.|TRBJ2-6|TRBV18|15
CASSPLVAGANVLTF
TGTGCCAGCTCACCACTCGTAGCTGGGGCCAACGTCCTGACTTTC
>.|.|TRBJ1-1|TRBV29-1|15
CSVITQSGANTEAFF
TGCAGCGTCATTACCCAGTCAGGGGCGAACACTGAAGCTTTCTTT
>.|TRBD2|TRBJ2-1|TRBV6-5|15
CASQPSGTVYNEQFF
TGTGCCAGCCAGCCTAGCGGGACAGTATACAATGAGCAGTTCTTC
>once|TRBD1|TRBJ2-7|TRBV10-1|14
CASSDGTVMGEQYF
TGCGCCAGCAGTGACGGGACAGTAATGGGCGAGCAGTACTTC
>.|TRBD1|TRBJ1-2|TRBV9|17
CASSADRGRERHYGYTF
TGTGCCAGCAGCGCTGACAGGGGGCGAGAACGGCACTATGGCTACACCTTC
>.|TRBD1|TRBJ1-5|TRBV19|18
CASSIDGPGTALIGPQHF
TGTGCCAGTAGTATAGATGGGCCAGGGACAGCCCTAATCGGGCCCCAGCATTTT
>.|TRBD1|TRBJ1-1|TRBV28|14
CASSFHSDRPEAFF
TGTGCCAGCAGTTTCCATTCGGACAGGCCCGAAGCTTTCTTT
>.|TRBD1|TRBJ2-1|TRBV5-1|15
CASSSEGQGVEEQFF
TGCGCCAGCAGCTCTGAGGGACAGGGGGTCGAGGAGCAGTTCTTC
>.|TRBD1|TRBJ2-5|TRBV5-1|14
CASSSTGGGETQYF
TGCGCCAGCAGCTCGACAGGGGGCGGAGAGACCCAGTACTTC
>.|.|TRBJ1-1|TRBV16|14
CASSQTYRDTEAFF
TGTGCCAGCAGCCAAACCTACAGGGACACTGAAGCTTTCTTT
>.|.|TRBJ1-2|TRBV27|16
CASREVVQGIGYGYTF
TGTGCCAGCAGAGAGGTCGTCCAGGGGATCGGCTATGGCTACACCTTC